This is a list of T cell receptor beta chains from one sample in a study of control samples from healthy donors and cancer patients. Produced via immunoSEQ multiplex PCR; TCRdb's table is partial and in-frame only. The sample holds 100,000 to 150,000 clones, roughly 92% seen once. Source material: PBMCs. All receptors come from an older man with head and neck cancer. The CDR3 runs from the conserved cysteine through the conserved F or W. D genes are given only for firm matches. Clone sizes are given selectively: once, few, many, or a class where the clone is expanded.

clone_size,v_call,d_call,j_call,cdr3_aa,cdr3_nt
NA,TRBV7-2,NA,TRBJ2-6,CASSLESWSSGANVLTF,TGTGCCAGCAGCTTAGAATCTTGGAGTTCTGGGGCCAACGTCCTGACTTTC
NA,TRBV7-6,TRBD2,TRBJ2-7,CASSLWREGHSYEQYF,TGTGCCAGCAGCTTATGGCGGGAGGGCCATTCCTACGAGCAGTACTTC
NA,TRBV10-2,NA,TRBJ1-1,CASLSTMNTEAFF,TGCGCCAGCCTATCGACAATGAACACTGAAGCTTTCTTT
NA,TRBV5-1,NA,TRBJ1-1,CASSYRVPMNTEAFF,TGCGCCAGCAGCTACAGGGTACCCATGAACACTGAAGCTTTCTTT
NA,TRBV6-5,NA,TRBJ1-1,CASRRGRRNTEAFF,TGTGCCAGCCGGAGGGGTCGAAGGAACACTGAAGCTTTCTTT
NA,TRBV9,NA,TRBJ2-7,CASSVGGRLYEQYF,TGTGCCAGCAGCGTAGGTGGGCGGCTATACGAGCAGTACTTC
NA,TRBV5-1,NA,TRBJ2-4,CASSPRGGGHSKNIQYF,TGCGCCAGCAGCCCTCGAGGGGGGGGGCATTCCAAAAACATTCAGTACTTC
NA,TRBV11-2,TRBD1,TRBJ1-2,CASSLTGTGGAGYTF,TGTGCCAGCAGCTTGACCGGGACAGGAGGAGCTGGCTACACCTTC
NA,TRBV18,NA,TRBJ1-2,CASSPARGMGYGYTF,TGTGCCAGCTCGCCGGCGAGGGGGATGGGCTATGGCTACACCTTC
NA,TRBV11-2,NA,TRBJ1-5,CASSLDGGIQPQHF,TGTGCCAGCAGCTTAGATGGGGGTATTCAGCCCCAGCATTTT
NA,TRBV5-4,TRBD2,TRBJ2-7,CASSPGTSGSSHEQYF,TGTGCCAGCAGCCCCGGGACTAGCGGGAGTAGCCACGAGCAGTACTTC
NA,TRBV6-6,NA,TRBJ2-5,CASSRRQVYLGETQYF,TGTGCCAGCAGTCGACGACAGGTGTACCTCGGAGAGACCCAGTACTTC
NA,TRBV6-5,NA,TRBJ1-2,CASSHGRLDGYGYTF,TGTGCCAGCAGCCACGGGCGTTTGGATGGCTATGGCTACACCTTC
once,TRBV3-1/TRBV3-2,NA,TRBJ2-1,CASSQGPGGGDEQFF,TGTGCCAGCAGCCAAGGCCCAGGGGGAGGGGATGAGCAGTTCTTC
NA,TRBV4-2,NA,TRBJ1-1,CASSQGSWVAFF,TGTGCCAGCAGCCAAGGGTCTTGGGTAGCTTTCTTT
NA,TRBV10-3,TRBD2,TRBJ2-3,CAISVTSGDTDTQYF,TGTGCCATCAGTGTTACTAGCGGGGACACAGATACGCAGTATTTT
NA,TRBV5-4,NA,TRBJ1-1,CASSWNQGTYTEAFF,TGTGCCAGCAGCTGGAACCAGGGTACGTACACTGAAGCTTTCTTT
NA,TRBV29-1,TRBD1,TRBJ2-7,CSVEDTGQGDEQYF,TGCAGCGTTGAAGATACGGGACAGGGCGACGAGCAGTACTTC
NA,TRBV18,NA,TRBJ1-5,CASSPGDWVGNQPQHF,TGTGCCAGCTCACCAGGGGACTGGGTGGGCAATCAGCCCCAGCATTTT
NA,TRBV29-1,TRBD1,TRBJ1-1,CSVRQGTTYEAFF,TGCAGCGTCAGACAGGGAACTACCTATGAAGCTTTCTTT
NA,TRBV30,NA,TRBJ2-7,CARSGGRSYEQYF,TGTGCCCGGAGCGGAGGGAGATCCTACGAGCAGTACTTC
NA,TRBV10-3,TRBD1,TRBJ1-5,CAIGQGMTGNQPQHF,TGTGCCATTGGACAGGGGATGACGGGCAATCAGCCCCAGCATTTT
NA,TRBV5-1,NA,TRBJ1-1,CASSLGSWNTEAFF,TGCGCCAGCAGCTTGGGGTCGTGGAACACTGAAGCTTTCTTT
NA,TRBV5-6,NA,TRBJ1-2,CASSLTGLSYGYTF,TGTGCCAGCAGCTTGACAGGGCTTAGCTATGGCTACACCTTC
NA,TRBV13,TRBD2,TRBJ2-5,CASSEPGLAGKGGTQYF,TGTGCCAGCAGCGAACCGGGACTAGCGGGGAAGGGTGGGACCCAGTACTTC
NA,TRBV29-1,NA,TRBJ1-1,CSVGSALNTEAFF,TGCAGCGTTGGGTCGGCCTTGAACACTGAAGCTTTCTTT